This T cell receptor (beta chain) comes out of a study of response to subunit inactivated influenza vaccine. The CDR3 loop spans 13 amino acids. V lost 4 bases, J lost 4 bases, and 3 bases stayed unmatched. Germline V gives CDR1 SGHRS, CDR2 YFSETQ. MiXCR, applied by TCRdb to the RT-PCR reads, yields one record per CDR3 protein. The table records 500,000 or so distinct CDR3 sequences, 16% of them present only once. Study-wide results and caveats: Authors suggested seasonal influenza vaccinations each recruit few new T cells.

With respect to this clonotype: What it binds is not known.

The receptor comes from a man aged 45 to 70 who received an inactivated influenza vaccine. This chain uses TRBV5-1 with TRBJ1-1; 8 positions match TRBD1. The specimen comprised CD4+ T cells sorted from PBMCs, sampled less than 30 months after vaccination. The DNA of the CDR3 is TGCGCCAGCAGCGTAACAGGGGGCACTGAAGCTTTCTTT. It is translated as CASSVTGGTEAFF.